These T cell receptor beta chains were read from a single sample in a study of read filtering for tumor transcriptome and immune sequencing. From the reads, TCRdb called clonotypes with MiXCR, one entry per CDR3 protein. The sample yields some 120,000 distinct CDR3 sequences, approximately 13% seen once. The sample consisted of a population of CD138-negative cells sorted from bone marrow. The origin of the receptors is a donor over 35 with multiple myeloma. Each CDR3 is given with its conserved first and last residue. Each record gives: D gene, clone size, J gene, V gene, CDR3 protein, CDR3 DNA. The D gene is left open where the match is weak. For some rows the clone size is stated as once, few or many, or as a class when expanded; others skip it.

D: TRBD2; size: many; J: TRBJ2-3; V: TRBV12-3/TRBV12-4; CDR3: CASSLFGGTDTQYF; DNA: TGTGCCAGCAGTTTATTCGGGGGGACAGATACGCAGTATTTT
D: TRBD1; size: many; J: TRBJ1-1; V: TRBV28; CDR3: CASSLRSTGGTEAFF; DNA: TGTGCCAGCAGTTTAAGGAGTACAGGGGGCACTGAAGCTTTCTTT
D: TRBD2; size: NA; J: TRBJ2-7; V: TRBV29-1; CDR3: CSVETSGYEQYF; DNA: TGCAGCGTTGAAACTAGCGGCTACGAGCAGTACTTC
D: NA; size: few; J: TRBJ2-5; V: TRBV3-1; CDR3: CASSQDRVRARETQYF; DNA: TGTGCCAGCAGCCAAGATCGGGTGAGGGCGCGGGAGACCCAGTACTTC
D: TRBD2; size: many; J: TRBJ2-1; V: TRBV5-1; CDR3: CASSLAPGLAFNEQFF; DNA: TGCGCCAGCAGCTTGGCCCCGGGACTAGCGTTCAATGAGCAGTTCTTC
D: TRBD1; size: many; J: TRBJ2-7; V: TRBV20-1; CDR3: CSASPRGNGEQYF; DNA: TGCAGTGCTAGTCCCAGGGGGAACGGCGAGCAGTACTTC
D: TRBD1; size: many; J: TRBJ2-1; V: TRBV5-1; CDR3: CASSHDRESTRGRNNEQFF; DNA: TGCGCCAGCAGCCATGACAGGGAGAGTACTAGAGGGAGAAACAATGAGCAGTTCTTC
D: TRBD1; size: many; J: TRBJ1-2; V: TRBV19; CDR3: CASGTGGSYGYTF; DNA: TGTGCCAGTGGAACAGGGGGAAGCTATGGCTACACCTTC
D: NA; size: many; J: TRBJ2-1; V: TRBV6-2/TRBV6-3; CDR3: CASSRKQGVLVGEQFF; DNA: TGTGCCAGCAGCCGAAAGCAGGGTGTCCTGGTCGGTGAGCAGTTCTTC
D: NA; size: many; J: TRBJ1-1; V: TRBV7-2; CDR3: CASSSRAGTGTEAFF; DNA: TGTGCCAGCAGCTCGCGCGCCGGGACCGGTACTGAAGCTTTCTTT
D: NA; size: many; J: TRBJ2-1; V: TRBV6-1; CDR3: CASSSTYNEQFF; DNA: TGTGCCAGCAGTTCCACCTACAATGAGCAGTTCTTC
D: TRBD1; size: many; J: TRBJ2-3; V: TRBV2; CDR3: CASSRDRHTDTQYF; DNA: TGTGCCAGCAGTAGGGACAGGCACACAGATACGCAGTATTTT
D: NA; size: many; J: TRBJ2-3; V: TRBV12-3/TRBV12-4; CDR3: CASTRESDTQYF; DNA: TGTGCCAGCACCCGTGAGTCGGATACGCAGTATTTT
D: TRBD2; size: many; J: TRBJ2-5; V: TRBV20-1; CDR3: CSARDLSGSGETQYF; DNA: TGCAGTGCTAGAGATCTGAGCGGGAGCGGGGAGACCCAGTACTTC
D: TRBD1; size: few; J: TRBJ2-5; V: TRBV7-3; CDR3: CASSLTGDSETQYF; DNA: TGTGCCAGCAGCCTTACAGGGGATTCGGAGACCCAGTACTTC
D: NA; size: many; J: TRBJ2-5; V: TRBV5-1; CDR3: CASSLDQETQYF; DNA: TGCGCCAGCAGCTTGGATCAAGAGACCCAGTACTTC
D: TRBD1; size: many; J: TRBJ2-7; V: TRBV29-1; CDR3: CSVTDRVRMTYEQYF; DNA: TGCAGCGTAACAGACAGGGTTCGAATGACCTACGAGCAGTACTTC
D: TRBD2; size: few; J: TRBJ2-7; V: TRBV4-2; CDR3: CASSQASRGGGYEQYF; DNA: TGTGCCAGCAGCCAAGCCTCGCGGGGGGGGGGCTACGAGCAGTACTTC
D: NA; size: few; J: TRBJ1-1; V: TRBV25-1; CDR3: CASSKREGEGNTEAFF; DNA: TGTGCCAGCAGCAAACGAGAAGGGGAGGGGAACACTGAAGCTTTCTTT
D: TRBD1; size: few; J: TRBJ1-6; V: TRBV27; CDR3: CASSRDRDDSPLHF; DNA: TGTGCCAGTAGCCGGGACAGGGACGATTCACCCCTCCACTTT
D: NA; size: many; J: TRBJ2-5; V: TRBV4-1; CDR3: CASSRLAGGQETQYF; DNA: TGCGCCAGCAGCCGATTAGCTGGGGGGCAAGAGACCCAGTACTTC
D: TRBD2; size: many; J: TRBJ2-5; V: TRBV20-1; CDR3: CSARDRLAGRETQYF; DNA: TGCAGTGCTAGAGATAGGCTAGCGGGAAGGGAGACCCAGTACTTC
D: NA; size: NA; J: TRBJ2-2; V: TRBV7-2; CDR3: CASSRTDVTGELFF; DNA: TGTGCCAGCAGCCGGACGGATGTCACCGGGGAGCTGTTTTTT
D: TRBD2; size: many; J: TRBJ2-1; V: TRBV14; CDR3: CASSRGTSGINEQFF; DNA: TGTGCCAGCAGCAGGGGGACTAGCGGTATCAATGAGCAGTTCTTC
D: TRBD1; size: many; J: TRBJ1-5; V: TRBV27; CDR3: CASSSAGTANNQPQHF; DNA: TGTGCCAGCAGTTCCGCCGGGACAGCGAACAATCAGCCCCAGCATTTT
D: TRBD1; size: NA; J: TRBJ1-1; V: TRBV2; CDR3: CASIIQGASTEAFF; DNA: TGTGCCAGCATAATACAGGGGGCGAGCACTGAAGCTTTCTTT
D: NA; size: NA; J: TRBJ2-2; V: TRBV30; CDR3: CAWSVLRGGELFF; DNA: TGTGCCTGGAGTGTACTAAGGGGCGGGGAGCTGTTTTTT
D: NA; size: many; J: TRBJ2-5; V: TRBV7-3; CDR3: CASSLRSGLQETQYF; DNA: TGTGCCAGCAGCTTAAGAAGCGGCCTCCAAGAGACCCAGTACTTC
D: TRBD2; size: many; J: TRBJ2-5; V: TRBV5-1; CDR3: CASSLDGRGETQYF; DNA: TGCGCCAGCAGCTTGGACGGGAGGGGTGAGACCCAGTACTTC
D: NA; size: many; J: TRBJ2-2; V: TRBV7-9; CDR3: CASSSRDNPTGELFF; DNA: TGTGCCAGCAGCTCCCGGGACAACCCAACCGGGGAGCTGTTTTTT
D: NA; size: many; J: TRBJ2-3; V: TRBV19; CDR3: CASSITSGDTQYF; DNA: TGTGCCAGTAGTATAACTTCCGGTGATACGCAGTATTTT
D: NA; size: NA; J: TRBJ2-1; V: TRBV7-9; CDR3: CASSLIGVTYNEQFF; DNA: TGTGCCAGCAGCTTAATCGGGGTAACCTACAATGAGCAGTTCTTC
D: NA; size: many; J: TRBJ1-4; V: TRBV10-3; CDR3: CAARRDPTNEKLFF; DNA: TGTGCCGCACGGAGGGATCCAACTAATGAAAAACTGTTTTTT
D: NA; size: many; J: TRBJ1-4; V: TRBV7-2; CDR3: CASSLQSGPWEKLFF; DNA: TGTGCCAGCAGCTTGCAATCAGGCCCTTGGGAAAAACTGTTTTTT
D: NA; size: NA; J: TRBJ2-4; V: TRBV19; CDR3: CASNSDLAKNIQYF; DNA: TGTGCCAGTAACAGCGATCTAGCCAAAAACATTCAGTACTTC
D: TRBD2; size: NA; J: TRBJ2-1; V: TRBV7-9; CDR3: CASSPSGSGHEQFF; DNA: TGTGCCAGCAGCCCCAGCGGGAGTGGCCATGAGCAGTTCTTC
D: TRBD1; size: many; J: TRBJ1-2; V: TRBV6-5; CDR3: CASSQDRNYGYTF; DNA: TGTGCCAGCAGTCAGGACAGGAACTATGGCTACACCTTC
D: NA; size: many; J: TRBJ2-3; V: TRBV10-3; CDR3: CAISVNPDTQYF; DNA: TGTGCCATCAGTGTCAACCCAGATACGCAGTATTTT
D: NA; size: NA; J: TRBJ1-3; V: TRBV6-5; CDR3: CASSPLRAGNTIYF; DNA: TGTGCCAGCAGCCCTCTCAGGGCTGGAAACACCATATATTTT
D: TRBD2; size: many; J: TRBJ2-1; V: TRBV12-3/TRBV12-4; CDR3: CASSLASGSRNEQFF; DNA: TGTGCCAGCAGTTTGGCTAGCGGGAGTAGGAATGAGCAGTTCTTC